The TCR beta chain under discussion was sequenced for a study of Ad26.COV2.S vaccination and SARS-CoV-2 variants. Turning to the study itself: Dosing was one shot or two shots 56 days apart. Regarding the study as a whole: The analyses of TCR breadth and depth may have understated the size of total T cell responses. Breadth of non-spike TCRs did not differ between vaccinees and placebo recipients.

Germline V gene sequence: CDR1 LGHNA, CDR2 YNFKEQ. The V gene lost 1 base and the J gene lost 4 bases, with 11 bases spanning the gap. This CDR3 is 14 amino acids long. Indicated treatment: some 19 received Ad26.COV2.S at low or high dose, single or two shots; 5 received placebo; per-sample allocation not given. Sampling took place 63 days after the first vaccine or placebo injection. Vaccine was an Ad26 vector expressing Wuhan-strain SARS-CoV-2 spike. Measured with immunoSEQ multiplex PCR; TCRdb has only the in-frame clones, and not every one. This table has 350,000 to 400,000 clones, 70% to 90% appearing once. A note on this clone: Its antigen is not identified.

Specimen: peripheral blood, collected in a trial of Ad26.COV2.S vaccine versus placebo. This rearrangement joins TRBV4-2 to TRBJ2-7, with D tentatively TRBD2 (6 bases). This TCR was sampled from a person aged 18 to 65 who received the Ad26.COV2.S COVID-19 vaccine or a placebo. The CDR3 region is CASSQGPGEYEQYF. The CDR3 DNA is TGTGCCAGCAGCCAAGGACCGGGGGAGTACGAGCAGTACTTC.